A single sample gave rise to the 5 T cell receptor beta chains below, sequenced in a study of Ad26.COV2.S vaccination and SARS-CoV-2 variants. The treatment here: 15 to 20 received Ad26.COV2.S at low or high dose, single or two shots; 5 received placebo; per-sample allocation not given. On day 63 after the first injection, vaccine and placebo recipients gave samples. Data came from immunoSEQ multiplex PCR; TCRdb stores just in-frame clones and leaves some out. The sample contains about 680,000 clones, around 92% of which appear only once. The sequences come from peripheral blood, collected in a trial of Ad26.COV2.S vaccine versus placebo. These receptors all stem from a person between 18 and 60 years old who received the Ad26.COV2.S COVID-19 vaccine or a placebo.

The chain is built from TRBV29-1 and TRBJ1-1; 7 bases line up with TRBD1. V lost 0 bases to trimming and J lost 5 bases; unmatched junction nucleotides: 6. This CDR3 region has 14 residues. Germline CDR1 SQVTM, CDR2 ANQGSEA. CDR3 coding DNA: TGCAGCGTTGAAGAACAGGGGAGTTGGACTGAAGCTTTCTTT. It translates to CSVEEQGSWTEAFF. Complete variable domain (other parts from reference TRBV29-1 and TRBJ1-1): SAVISQKPSRDICQRGTSLTIQCQVDSQVTMMFWYRQQPGQSLTLIATANQGSEATYESGFVIDKFPISRPNLTFSTLTVSNMSPEDSSIYLCSVEEQGSWTEAFFGQGTRLTVV.

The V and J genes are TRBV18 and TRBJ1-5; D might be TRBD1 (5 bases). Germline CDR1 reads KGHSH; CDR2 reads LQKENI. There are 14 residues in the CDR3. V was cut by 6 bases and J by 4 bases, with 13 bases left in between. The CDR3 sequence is CASSYGTENQPQHF. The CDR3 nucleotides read TGTGCCAGCTCGTACGGGACCGAAAATCAGCCCCAGCATTTT.

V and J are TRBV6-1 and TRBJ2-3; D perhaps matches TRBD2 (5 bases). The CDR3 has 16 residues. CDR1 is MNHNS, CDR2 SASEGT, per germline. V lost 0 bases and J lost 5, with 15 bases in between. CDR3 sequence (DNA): TGTGCCAGCAGTGAAGCGCTACAACTAGATGTAGATACGCAGTATTTT. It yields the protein CASSEALQLDVDTQYF.

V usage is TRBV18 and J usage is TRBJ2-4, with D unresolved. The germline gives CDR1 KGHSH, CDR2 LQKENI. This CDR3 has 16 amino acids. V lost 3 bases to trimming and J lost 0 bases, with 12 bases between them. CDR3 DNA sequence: TGTGCCAGCTCACCTGGGGAAGGTTTAGCCAAAAACATTCAGTACTTC. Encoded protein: CASSPGEGLAKNIQYF.

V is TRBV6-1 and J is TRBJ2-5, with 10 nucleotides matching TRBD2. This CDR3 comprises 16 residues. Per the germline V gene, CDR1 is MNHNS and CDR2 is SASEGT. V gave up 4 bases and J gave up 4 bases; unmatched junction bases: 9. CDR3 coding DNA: TGTGCCAGCAGTGCCCCCGTAGCGGGAGGCAGAGAGACCCAGTACTTC. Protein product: CASSAPVAGGRETQYF.